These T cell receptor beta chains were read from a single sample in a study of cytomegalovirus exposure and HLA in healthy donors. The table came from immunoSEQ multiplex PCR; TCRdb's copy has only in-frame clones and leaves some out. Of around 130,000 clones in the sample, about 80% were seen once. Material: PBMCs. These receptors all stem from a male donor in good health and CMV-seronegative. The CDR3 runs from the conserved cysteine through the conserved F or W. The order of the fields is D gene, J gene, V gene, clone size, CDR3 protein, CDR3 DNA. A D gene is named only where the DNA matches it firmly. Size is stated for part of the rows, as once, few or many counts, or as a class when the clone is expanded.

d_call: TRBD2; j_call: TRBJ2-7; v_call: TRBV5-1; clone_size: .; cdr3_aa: CASSWGTTSYEQYF; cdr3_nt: TGCGCCAGCAGCTGGGGGACTACGTCCTACGAGCAGTACTTC
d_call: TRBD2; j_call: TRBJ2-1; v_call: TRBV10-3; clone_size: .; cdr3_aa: CAISESSGGSREQFF; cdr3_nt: TGTGCCATCAGTGAGTCATCGGGGGGATCTAGGGAGCAGTTCTTC
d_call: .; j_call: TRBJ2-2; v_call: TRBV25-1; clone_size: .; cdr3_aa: CASSDPTVGGHTGELFF; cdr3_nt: TGTGCCAGCAGTGACCCCACGGTCGGGGGTCACACCGGGGAGCTGTTTTTT
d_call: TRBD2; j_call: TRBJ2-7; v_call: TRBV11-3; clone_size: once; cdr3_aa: CASSRGVVSSYEQYF; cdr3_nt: TGTGCCAGCAGCCGGGGGGTTGTCAGCTCCTACGAGCAGTACTTC
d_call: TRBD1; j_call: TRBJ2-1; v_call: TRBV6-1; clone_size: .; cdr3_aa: CASSGQGINGEQFF; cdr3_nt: TGTGCCAGCTCGGGACAGGGGATCAACGGTGAGCAGTTCTTC
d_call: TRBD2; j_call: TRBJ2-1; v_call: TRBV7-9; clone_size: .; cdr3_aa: CASSLTGGNNEQFF; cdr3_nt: TGTGCCAGCAGCTTAACGGGGGGGAACAATGAGCAGTTCTTC
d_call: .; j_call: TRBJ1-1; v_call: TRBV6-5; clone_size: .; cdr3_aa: CASSSRVEAFF; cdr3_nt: TGTGCCAGCAGCTCCAGGGTTGAAGCTTTCTTT
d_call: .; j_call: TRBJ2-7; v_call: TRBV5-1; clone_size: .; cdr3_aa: CASSLEAGSIYEQYF; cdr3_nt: TGCGCCAGCAGCTTGGAGGCCGGGAGCATCTACGAGCAGTACTTC
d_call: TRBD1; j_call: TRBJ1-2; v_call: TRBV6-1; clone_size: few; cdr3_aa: CASSVAGQGANYGYTF; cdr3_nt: TGTGCCAGCAGTGTAGCGGGACAGGGGGCTAACTATGGCTACACCTTC
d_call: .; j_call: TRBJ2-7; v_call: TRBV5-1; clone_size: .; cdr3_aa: CASSLAGKNSYEQYF; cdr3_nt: TGCGCCAGCAGCTTGGCAGGGAAAAACTCCTACGAGCAGTACTTC
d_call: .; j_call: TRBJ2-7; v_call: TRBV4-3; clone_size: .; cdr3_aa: CASSQDSQGNYEQYF; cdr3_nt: TGCGCCAGCAGCCAAGATAGTCAGGGAAACTACGAGCAGTACTTC
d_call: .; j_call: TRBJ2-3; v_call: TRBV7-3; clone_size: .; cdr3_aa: CASSPWVGGRTDTQYF; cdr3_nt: TGTGCCAGCAGCCCCTGGGTGGGGGGACGCACAGATACGCAGTATTTT
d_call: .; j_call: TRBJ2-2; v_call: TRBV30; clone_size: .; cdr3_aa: CAWSVEGEAGELFF; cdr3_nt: TGTGCCTGGAGTGTTGAGGGAGAAGCCGGGGAGCTGTTTTTT
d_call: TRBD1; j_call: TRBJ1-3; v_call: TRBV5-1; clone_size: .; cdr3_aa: CASSLAGTGGNTIYF; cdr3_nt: TGCGCCAGCAGCTTGGCTGGGACAGGGGGAAACACCATATATTTT
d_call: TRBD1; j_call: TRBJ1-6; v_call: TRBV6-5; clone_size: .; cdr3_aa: CASSYSDRGDSPLHF; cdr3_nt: TGTGCCAGCAGTTACTCGGACAGGGGGGATTCACCCCTCCACTTT
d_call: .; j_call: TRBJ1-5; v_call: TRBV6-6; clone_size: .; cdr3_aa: CASNRDTNQPQHF; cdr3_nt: TGTGCCAGCAATCGGGACACTAATCAGCCCCAGCATTTT
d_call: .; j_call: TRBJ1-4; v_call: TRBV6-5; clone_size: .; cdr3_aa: CASRYRGAGEKLFF; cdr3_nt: TGTGCCAGCAGGTATCGGGGGGCTGGTGAAAAACTGTTTTTT
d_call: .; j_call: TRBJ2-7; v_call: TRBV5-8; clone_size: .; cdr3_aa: CASSARTVLYEQYF; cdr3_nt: TGTGCCAGCAGCGCCCGGACAGTTCTCTACGAGCAGTACTTC
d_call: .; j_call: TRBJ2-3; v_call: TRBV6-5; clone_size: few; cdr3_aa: CASSRTRTDTQYF; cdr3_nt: TGTGCCAGCAGTCGGACTCGGACAGATACGCAGTATTTT
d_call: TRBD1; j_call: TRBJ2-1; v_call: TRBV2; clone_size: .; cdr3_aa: CASRLQGSYNEQFF; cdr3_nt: TGTGCCAGCAGACTACAGGGGTCTTACAATGAGCAGTTCTTC
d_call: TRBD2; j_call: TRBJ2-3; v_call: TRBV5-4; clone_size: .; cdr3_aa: CASSLGAGLSTDTQYF; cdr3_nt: TGTGCCAGCAGCTTGGGAGCGGGGCTTAGCACAGATACGCAGTATTTT
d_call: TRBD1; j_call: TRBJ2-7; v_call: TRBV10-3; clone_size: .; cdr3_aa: CAIRRQGASYEQYF; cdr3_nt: TGTGCCATCAGGCGACAGGGGGCCTCCTACGAGCAGTACTTC
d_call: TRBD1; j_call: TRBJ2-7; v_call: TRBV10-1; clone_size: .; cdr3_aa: CASSGRKGQGYEQYF; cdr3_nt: TGCGCCAGCAGTGGAAGAAAAGGACAGGGGTACGAGCAGTACTTC
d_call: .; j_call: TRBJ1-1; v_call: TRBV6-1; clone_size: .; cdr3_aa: CASSPRGQPNTEAFF; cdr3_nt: TGTGCCAGCAGTCCCAGAGGACAGCCGAACACTGAAGCTTTCTTT
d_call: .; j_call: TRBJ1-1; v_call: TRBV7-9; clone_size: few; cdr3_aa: CASSSGTYMNTEAFF; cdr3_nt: TGTGCCAGCAGCTCCGGGACATATATGAACACTGAAGCTTTCTTT
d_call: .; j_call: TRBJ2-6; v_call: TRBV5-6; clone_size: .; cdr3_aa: CASSLGGSGANGLTF; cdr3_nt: TGTGCCAGCAGCTTGGGTGGCTCTGGGGCCAACGGCCTGACTTTC
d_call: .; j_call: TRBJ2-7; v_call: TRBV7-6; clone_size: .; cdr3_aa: CASSLGWGRTEQYF; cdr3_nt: TGTGCCAGCAGCTTAGGATGGGGGCGTACGGAGCAGTACTTC
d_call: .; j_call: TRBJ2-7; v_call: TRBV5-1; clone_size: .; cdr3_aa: CASSLDPSSYEQYF; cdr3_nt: TGCGCCAGCAGCTTGGACCCGAGCTCCTACGAGCAGTACTTC
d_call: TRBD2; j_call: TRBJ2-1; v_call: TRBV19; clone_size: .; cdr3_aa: CASSVGTSGGLYNEQFF; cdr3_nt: TGTGCCAGTAGTGTCGGGACTAGCGGGGGACTCTACAATGAGCAGTTCTTC
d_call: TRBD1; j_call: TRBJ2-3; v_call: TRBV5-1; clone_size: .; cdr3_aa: CASSLGQGSPDTQYF; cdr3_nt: TGCGCCAGCAGCTTAGGACAGGGGAGCCCAGATACGCAGTATTTT
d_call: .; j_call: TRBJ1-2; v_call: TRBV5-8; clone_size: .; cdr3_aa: CASSPQGLYGYTF; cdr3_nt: TGTGCCAGCAGCCCCCAGGGACTCTATGGCTACACCTTC
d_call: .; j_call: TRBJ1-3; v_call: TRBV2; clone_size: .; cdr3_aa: CASSGSSGNTIYF; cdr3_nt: TGTGCCAGCAGTGGTTCTTCCGGAAACACCATATATTTT
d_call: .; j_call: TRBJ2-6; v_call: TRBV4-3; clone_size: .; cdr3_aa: CASSRLAARVDGANVLTF; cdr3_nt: TGCGCCAGCAGCCGCCTCGCCGCCAGGGTGGATGGGGCCAACGTCCTGACTTTC
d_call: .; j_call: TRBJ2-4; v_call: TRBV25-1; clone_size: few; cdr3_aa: CASSDGEAGRKNIQYF; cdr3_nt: TGTGCCAGCAGTGACGGGGAGGCGGGTAGGAAAAACATTCAGTACTTC
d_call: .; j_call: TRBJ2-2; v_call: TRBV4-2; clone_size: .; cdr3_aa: CASSQVEETGELFF; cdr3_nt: TGTGCCAGCAGCCAAGTGGAGGAGACCGGGGAGCTGTTTTTT
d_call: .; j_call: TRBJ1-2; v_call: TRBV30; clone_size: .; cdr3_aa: CACRGQTSNYGYTF; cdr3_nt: TGTGCCTGCCGAGGACAGACATCTAACTATGGCTACACCTTC
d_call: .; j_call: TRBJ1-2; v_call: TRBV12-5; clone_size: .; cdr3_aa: CASGGEHYGYTF; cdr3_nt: TGTGCTAGTGGTGGGGAGCACTATGGCTACACCTTC
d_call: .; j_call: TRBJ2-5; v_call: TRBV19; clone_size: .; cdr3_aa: CASSRGSSTQYF; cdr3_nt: TGTGCCAGTAGTCGGGGGTCCTCGACCCAGTACTTC
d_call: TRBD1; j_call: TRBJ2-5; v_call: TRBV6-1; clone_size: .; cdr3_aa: CASRSGGDQETQYF; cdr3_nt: TGTGCCAGCAGGTCAGGGGGCGACCAAGAGACCCAGTACTTC
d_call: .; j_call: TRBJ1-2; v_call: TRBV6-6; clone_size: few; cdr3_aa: CASSPDRNYGYTF; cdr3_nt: TGTGCCAGCAGTCCCGACAGGAACTATGGCTACACCTTC
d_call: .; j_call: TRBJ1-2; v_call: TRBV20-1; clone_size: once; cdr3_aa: CSARAEDGYTF; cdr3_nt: TGCAGTGCTAGAGCGGAGGATGGCTACACCTTC
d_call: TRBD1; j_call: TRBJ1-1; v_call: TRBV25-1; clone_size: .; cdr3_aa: CASSAGTGGAFF; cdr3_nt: TGTGCCAGCAGTGCGGGGACAGGGGGAGCTTTCTTT
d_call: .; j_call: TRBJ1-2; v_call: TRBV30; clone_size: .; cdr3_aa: CAWTEPGSIGGYTF; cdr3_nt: TGTGCCTGGACAGAACCGGGATCCATCGGCGGCTACACCTTC
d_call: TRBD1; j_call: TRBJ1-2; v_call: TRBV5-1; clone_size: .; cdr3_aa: CASSPGTGAGVYTF; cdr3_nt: TGCGCCAGCAGCCCCGGGACAGGGGCCGGTGTCTACACCTTC
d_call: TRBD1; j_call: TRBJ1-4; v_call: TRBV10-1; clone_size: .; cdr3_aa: CASSGAQAGQGANEKLFF; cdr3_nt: TGCGCCAGCAGTGGAGCCCAAGCCGGACAGGGGGCTAATGAAAAACTGTTTTTT
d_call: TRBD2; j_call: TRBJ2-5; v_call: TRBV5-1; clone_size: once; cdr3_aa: CASSLGTSGGQETQYF; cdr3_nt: TGCGCCAGCAGCTTGGGGACTAGCGGGGGACAAGAGACCCAGTACTTC
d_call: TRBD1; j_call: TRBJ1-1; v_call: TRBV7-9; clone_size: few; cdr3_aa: CSSSFGQGGSAFF; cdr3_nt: TGTTCCAGCAGCTTTGGACAGGGCGGTTCCGCTTTCTTT
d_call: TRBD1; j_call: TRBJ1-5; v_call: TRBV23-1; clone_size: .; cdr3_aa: CASSQLRRGLVQPQHF; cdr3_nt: TGCGCCAGCAGTCAATTGCGCAGGGGGCTTGTTCAGCCCCAGCATTTT
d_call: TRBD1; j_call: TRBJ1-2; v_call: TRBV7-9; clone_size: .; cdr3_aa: CSSTGTGYGYTF; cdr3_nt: TGTTCCAGCACCGGGACAGGGTATGGCTACACCTTC
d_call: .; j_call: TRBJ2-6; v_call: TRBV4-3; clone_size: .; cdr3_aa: CASSQDPVSGANVLTF; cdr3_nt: TGCGCCAGCAGCCAAGATCCAGTCTCTGGGGCCAACGTCCTGACTTTC
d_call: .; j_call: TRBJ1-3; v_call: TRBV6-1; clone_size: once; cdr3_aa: CASSERVGGNTIYF; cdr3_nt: TGTGCCAGCAGTGAACGGGTGGGTGGAAACACCATATATTTT
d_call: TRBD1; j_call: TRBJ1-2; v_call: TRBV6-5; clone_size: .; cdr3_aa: CASSYRQGRGDYGYTF; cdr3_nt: TGTGCCAGCAGTTACAGACAGGGGAGAGGGGACTATGGCTACACCTTC
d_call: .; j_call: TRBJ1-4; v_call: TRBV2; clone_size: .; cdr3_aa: CASNRGSEKLFF; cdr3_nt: TGTGCCAGCAATAGGGGGTCTGAAAAACTGTTTTTT
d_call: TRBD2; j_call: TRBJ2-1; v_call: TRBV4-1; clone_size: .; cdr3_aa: CASSQDGLATNEQFF; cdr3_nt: TGCGCCAGCAGCCAAGATGGACTAGCCACAAATGAGCAGTTCTTC